Presented here are 23 T cell receptor beta chains from one specimen sequenced in a study of Ad26.COV2.S vaccination and SARS-CoV-2 variants. Using immunoSEQ multiplex PCR, the repertoire was profiled, and TCRdb retains in-frame clones only, with some absent. Among about 420,000 clones listed, approximately 90% were seen once. Indicated treatment: 15 to 20 received Ad26.COV2.S at low or high dose, single or two shots; several received placebo; per-sample allocation not given. It was on day 63 after the first vaccine or placebo injection that samples were taken. Sample: peripheral blood, taken in a trial of Ad26.COV2.S vaccine versus placebo. These receptor sequences come from a person between 18 and 59 years old who received the Ad26.COV2.S COVID-19 vaccine or a placebo.

CDR3 sequence reads: CATSRDRQGSSPLHF. The CDR3 DNA reads TGTGCCACCAGCAGAGATCGACAGGGGAGCTCACCCCTCCACTTT. This sequence joins TRBV15 and TRBJ1-6; the match to TRBD1 covers 8 bases. Looked up from germline, CDR1 is LNHNV and CDR2 is YYDKDF (reference sequence). CDR3 size: 15 residues. The junction had 5 bases not matched to a gene; V was cut back by 0 bases and J by 10 bases.

This clone was counted only a few times. The chain employs TRBV11-3 and TRBJ1-3; no definite D call. The CDR3 length is 13 residues. The germline gives CDR1 SGHNT, CDR2 YENEEA. Between the trimmed V and J ends, which lost 0 bases and 4 bases, there was a span of 4 bases. The CDR3 reads CASSLDRGNTIYF. In DNA, the CDR3 is TGTGCCAGCAGCTTAGACAGGGGAAACACCATATATTTT.

The chain employs TRBV5-1 and TRBJ1-3, with no clear D. Trimming took off 4 bases at V and 0 bases at J, with 8 bases between the two ends. Germline V lookup: CDR1 SGHRS, CDR2 YFSETQ. The length of the CDR3 is 14 residues. The CDR3 sequence: CASSPLGSGNTIYF. Here the CDR3 DNA reads TGCGCCAGCAGCCCCCTTGGCTCTGGAAACACCATATATTTT.

The CDR3 DNA follows: TGTGCCAGCAGCTTTTCCTCCTACGAGCAGTACTTC. Its protein is CASSFSSYEQYF. This chain connects TRBV7-2 to TRBJ2-7; D is uncertain. V was clipped by 3 bases and J by 0 bases, with 3 bases between them. The CDR3 is made up of 12 amino acids. The germline V gene has CDR1 SGHTA and CDR2 FQGNSA.

The chain joins TRBV7-8 to TRBJ1-2; 10 bases align to TRBD1. The CDR3 totals 15 residues. CDR1 is SGHVS, CDR2 FQNEAQ, per germline. Trimming took 0 bases from V and 8 from J; bases not matched to a gene: 6. The CDR3 DNA reads as TGTGCCAGCAGCTTAGCCGGGACAGGGGAATTCGGCTACACCTTC. Protein: CASSLAGTGEFGYTF.

This clone was recorded a few times. The chain couples TRBV11-2 to TRBJ2-1; 10 positions agree with TRBD2. Per the germline V gene, CDR1 is SGHAT and CDR2 is FQNNGV. The CDR3 is 14 residues long. V lost 6 bases and J lost 8; bases outside the gene matches: 7. CDR3 residues: CASRERGGWDEQFF. CDR3 nucleotides: TGTGCCAGCAGGGAGCGGGGGGGTTGGGATGAGCAGTTCTTC.

This clone occurred once. V and J are TRBV6-5 and TRBJ2-1; no clear D. CDR3 length: 15 amino acids. Germline CDR1 MNHEY, CDR2 SVGAGI. Trimming removed 5 bases from V and 0 bases from J, with 11 bases in between. CDR3 sequence reads: CASSRSWGSYNEQFF. CDR3 coding DNA: TGTGCCAGCAGTCGGTCGTGGGGCTCCTACAATGAGCAGTTCTTC.

This sequence joins TRBV6-2 or TRBV6-3 and TRBJ2-1, with TRBD1 as a possible D gene (5 bases). The ends were cut back, 2 bases at V and 8 bases at J, with 10 bases in the middle. The CDR3 covers 13 residues. Germline values: CDR1 MNHEY, CDR2 SVGEGT. Here the CDR3 DNA reads TGTGCCAGCAGTTACAAGGGGTGGGATGAGCAGTTCTTC. It specifies CASSYKGWDEQFF.

The genes are TRBV23-1 and TRBJ2-7; 7 bases line up with TRBD1. TRBV23-1 is placed among ORFs of uncertain function. The CDR3 consists of 13 residues. J lost 5 bases, V lost 4 bases, and 5 bases had no gene match. The CDR3 sequence: CASSLVTGDEQYF. CDR3 nucleotide sequence: TGCGCCAGCAGTCTCGTCACAGGGGACGAGCAGTACTTC.

V gene TRBV11-2 combines with J gene TRBJ1-6; 9 bases map to TRBD1. This CDR3 is built from 16 residues. J was trimmed by 2 bases and V by 5 bases; bases with no gene match: 4. Germline CDR1 and CDR2: SGHAT and FQNNGV. CDR3 DNA: TGTGCCAGCAGCCGGACAGGGGTACCCTATAATTCACCCCTCCACTTT. Translated, it gives CASSRTGVPYNSPLHF. The complete variable domain, with remaining parts taken from reference TRBV11-2 and TRBJ1-6, reads EAGVAQSPRYKIIEKRQSVAFWCNPISGHATLYWYQQILGQGPKLLIQFQNNGVVDDSQLPKDRFSAERLKGVDSTLKIQPAKLEDSAVYLCASSRTGVPYNSPLHFGNGTRLTVT.

This clone was recorded only once. The chain employs TRBV2 and TRBJ2-7; D tentatively reads TRBD1 or TRBD2 (5 bases each). The V end was cut by 1 base, the J end by 8 bases, with 12 bases between. In germline, CDR1 is SNHLY, CDR2 FYNNEI. The CDR3 spans 13 residues. This CDR3 reads CASSEGGWGQQYF. The CDR3 coding sequence is TGTGCCAGCAGTGAAGGGGGGTGGGGACAGCAGTACTTC.

The chain combines TRBV6-2 or TRBV6-3 with TRBJ2-7, with 9 positions matching TRBD1. From germline, CDR1 is MNHEY and CDR2 SVGEGT. V shed 2 bases, J shed 3 bases, and the junction held 2 bases outside the gene matches. The CDR3 is 14 amino acids. The CDR3 DNA reads TGTGCCAGCAGTTACGGGACAGGGATCTACGAGCAGTACTTC. Its translation: CASSYGTGIYEQYF.

The chain couples TRBV6-6 to TRBJ2-1; D remains ambiguous. The V gene's germline CDR1 is MNHNY and CDR2 SVGAGI (reference sequence). V gave up 2 bases and J gave up 5 bases, with 4 bases separating them. The CDR3 has 12 residues. CDR3 sequence reads: CASSYADNEQFF. The CDR3 DNA reads as TGTGCCAGCAGTTACGCCGACAATGAGCAGTTCTTC.

J is TRBJ1-4 and V is TRBV30; D is unclear. Germline V gene sequence: CDR1 GTSNPN, CDR2 SVGIG (reference sequence). This CDR3 spans 13 amino acids. Between the trimmed V and J ends, which lost 5 bases and 10 bases, there was a span of 17 bases. For the CDR3, the DNA is TGTGCCTGGGATGGTGGACCGGAGCGAAAACTGTTTTTT. Translation gives CAWDGGPERKLFF.

The chain joins TRBV15 to TRBJ2-1, with D unresolved. The CDR3 is 15 amino acids. Germline V gives CDR1 LNHNV, CDR2 YYDKDF (reference sequence). V gave up 5 bases and J gave up 6 bases, with 17 bases separating them. The DNA of the CDR3 is TGTGCCACCAGCGTCGGTAAGGGAAGGAGCAATGAGCAGTTCTTC. Its translation: CATSVGKGRSNEQFF.

V and J are TRBV5-4 and TRBJ2-5; 8 nucleotides line up with TRBD2. V lost 6 bases and J lost 2; bases outside the gene matches: 12. In germline, CDR1 is SGHNT, CDR2 YYREEE (reference sequence). This CDR3 has 16 amino acids. CDR3 in DNA: TGTGCCAGCACTTTACAATTCGGGGGGGATCAAGAGACCCAGTACTTC. Translated, it gives CASTLQFGGDQETQYF.

The chain recombines TRBV6-2 or TRBV6-3 with TRBJ1-2, with TRBD1 matching 8 bases. V shed 4 bases and J 5 bases; nucleotides not matched to a gene: 12. The germline V gene has CDR1 MNHEY and CDR2 SVGEGT. The CDR3 is 16 amino acids. CDR3 in DNA: TGTGCCAGCAGTTCAGTGACAGGGGCGAGAACATATGGCTACACCTTC. This codes for CASSSVTGARTYGYTF.

This chain links TRBV28 with TRBJ1-2, with D unclear. Germline V gives CDR1 MDHEN, CDR2 SYDVKM. V shed 6 bases and J shed 2 bases, with 13 bases lying between them. The CDR3 extends over 14 amino acids. The CDR3, as DNA: TGTGCCAGCAGCCAACAGTCGGGGAACTATGGCTACACCTTC. This codes for CASSQQSGNYGYTF.

The chain couples TRBV2 to TRBJ2-7, with 9 bases identical to TRBD1. This CDR3 comprises 14 residues. With V trimmed by 5 bases and J by 3 bases, 5 bases remained unmatched. The germline CDR1 and CDR2 sequences are SNHLY and FYNNEI. The CDR3 is CASSTGTGYYEQYF. The DNA for the CDR3 is TGTGCCAGCAGTACCGGGACAGGGTACTACGAGCAGTACTTC.

CDR3 residues: CASSSTGYEQYF. CDR3 DNA sequence: TGTGCCAGCAGTAGTACAGGGTACGAGCAGTACTTC. The chain has TRBV6-2 or TRBV6-3 and TRBJ2-7, with D tentatively TRBD1 (6 bases). The CDR3 has 12 amino acids. The germline V gene encodes CDR1 MNHEY and CDR2 SVGEGT. Trimming removed 5 bases at V and 4 bases at J, with 9 bases between.

The rearrangement uses TRBV5-1 and TRBJ1-1; 9 bases are shared with TRBD1. J lost 0 bases, V lost 4 bases, and 7 bases had no gene match. The CDR3 has 16 amino acids. The germline gives CDR1 SGHRS, CDR2 YFSETQ. CDR3: CASSPGTGSLNTEAFF. CDR3 DNA: TGCGCCAGCAGCCCCGGGACAGGGAGTCTGAACACTGAAGCTTTCTTT.

V gene TRBV2 combines with J gene TRBJ2-3; a weak D match, TRBD2 (7 bases). Trimming took off 2 bases at V and 3 bases at J, with 12 bases between the two ends. The germline CDR1 and CDR2 sequences are SNHLY and FYNNEI. The CDR3 runs to 15 residues. The DNA of the CDR3 is TGTGCCAGCAGTGAAAGGGGGAGGGAAACAGATACGCAGTATTTT. As protein: CASSERGRETDTQYF. Complete variable domain (other parts from reference TRBV2 and TRBJ2-3): EPEVTQTPSHQVTQMGQEVILRCVPISNHLYFYWYRQILGQKVEFLVSFYNNEISEKSEIFDDQFSVERPDGSNFTLKIRSTKLEDSAMYFCASSERGRETDTQYFGPGTRLTVL.

The chain joins TRBV6-5 to TRBJ1-6, with 7 bases aligning to TRBD1. CDR3 length: 14 amino acids. The germline gives CDR1 MNHEY, CDR2 SVGAGI. The V segment lost 7 bases and the J segment 10 bases; nucleotides outside the gene matches: 10. The CDR3 sequence is CASKRQGHPSPLHF. DNA of the CDR3: TGTGCCAGCAAAAGACAGGGTCATCCGTCACCCCTCCACTTT.